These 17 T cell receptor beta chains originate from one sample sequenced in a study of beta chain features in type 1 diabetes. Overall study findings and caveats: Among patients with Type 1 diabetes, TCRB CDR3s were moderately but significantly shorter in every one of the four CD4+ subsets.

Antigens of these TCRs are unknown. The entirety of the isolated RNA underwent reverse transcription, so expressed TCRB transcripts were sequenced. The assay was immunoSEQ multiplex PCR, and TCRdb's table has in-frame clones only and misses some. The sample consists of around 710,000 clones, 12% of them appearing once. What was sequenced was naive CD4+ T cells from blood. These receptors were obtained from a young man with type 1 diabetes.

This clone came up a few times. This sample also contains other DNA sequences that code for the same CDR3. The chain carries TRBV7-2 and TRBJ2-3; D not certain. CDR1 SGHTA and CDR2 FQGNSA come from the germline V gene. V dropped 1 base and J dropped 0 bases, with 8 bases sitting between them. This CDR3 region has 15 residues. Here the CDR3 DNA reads TGTGCCAGCAGCTTAGGAACCGCTAGCACAGATACGCAGTATTTT. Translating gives CASSLGTASTDTQYF. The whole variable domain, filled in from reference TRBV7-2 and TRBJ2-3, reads GAGVSQSPSNKVTEKGKDVELRCDPISGHTALYWYRQSLGQGLEFLIYFQGNSAPDKSGLPSDRFSAERTGGSVSTLTIQRTQQEDSAVYLCASSLGTASTDTQYFGPGTRLTVL.

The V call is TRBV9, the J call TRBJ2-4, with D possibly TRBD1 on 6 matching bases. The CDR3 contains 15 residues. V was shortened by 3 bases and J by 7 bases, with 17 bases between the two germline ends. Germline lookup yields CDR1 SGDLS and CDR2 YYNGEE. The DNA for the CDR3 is TGTGCCAGCAGCGCCCAACAGGGAGCGGTGAACATTCAGTACTTC. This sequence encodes CASSAQQGAVNIQYF. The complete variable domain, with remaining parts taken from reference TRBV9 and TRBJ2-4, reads DSGVTQTPKHLITATGQRVTLRCSPRSGDLSVYWYQQSLDQGLQFLIQYYNGEERAKGNILERFSAQQFPDLHSELNLSSLELGDSALYFCASSAQQGAVNIQYFGAGTRLSVL.

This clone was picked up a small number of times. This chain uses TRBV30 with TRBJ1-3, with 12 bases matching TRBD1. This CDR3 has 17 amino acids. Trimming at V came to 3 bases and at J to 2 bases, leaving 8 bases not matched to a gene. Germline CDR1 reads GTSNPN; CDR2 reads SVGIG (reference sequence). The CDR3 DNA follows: TGTGCCTGGAGGCGCGCCGGGACAGGGGGCCCTGGAAACACCATATATTTT. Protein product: CAWRRAGTGGPGNTIYF.

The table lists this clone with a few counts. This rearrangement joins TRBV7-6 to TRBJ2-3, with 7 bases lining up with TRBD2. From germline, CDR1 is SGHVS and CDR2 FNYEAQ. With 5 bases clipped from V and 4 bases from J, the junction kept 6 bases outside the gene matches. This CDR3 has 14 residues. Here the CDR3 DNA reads TGTGCCAGCAGCCTCGGACTAGTCGCAGATACGCAGTATTTT. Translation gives CASSLGLVADTQYF. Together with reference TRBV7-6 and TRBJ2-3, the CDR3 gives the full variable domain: GAGVSQSPRYKVTKRGQDVALRCDPISGHVSLYWYRQALGQGPEFLTYFNYEAQQDKSGLPNDRFSAERPEGSISTLTIQRTEQRDSAMYRCASSLGLVADTQYFGPGTRLTVL.

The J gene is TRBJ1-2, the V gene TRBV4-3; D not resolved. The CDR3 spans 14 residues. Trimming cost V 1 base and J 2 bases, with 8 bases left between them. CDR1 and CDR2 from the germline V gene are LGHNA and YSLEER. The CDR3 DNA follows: TGCGCCAGCAGCCAAGTCGCCGGGAACTATGGCTACACCTTC. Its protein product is CASSQVAGNYGYTF.

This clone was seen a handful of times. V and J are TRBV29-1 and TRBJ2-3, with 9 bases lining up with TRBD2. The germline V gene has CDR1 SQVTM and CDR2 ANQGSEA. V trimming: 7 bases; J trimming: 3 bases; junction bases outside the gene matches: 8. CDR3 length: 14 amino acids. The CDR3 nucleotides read TGCAGCGCAGCGGGGGGTGGGCTAACAGATACGCAGTATTTT. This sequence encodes CSAAGGGLTDTQYF.

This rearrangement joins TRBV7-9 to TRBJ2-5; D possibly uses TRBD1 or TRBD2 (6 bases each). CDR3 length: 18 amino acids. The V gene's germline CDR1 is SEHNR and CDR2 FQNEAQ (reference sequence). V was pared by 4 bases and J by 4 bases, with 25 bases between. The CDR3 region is CASSSPTRDPRGPETQYF. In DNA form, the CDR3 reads TGTGCCAGCAGCTCGCCTACTCGGGACCCCCGGGGGCCAGAGACCCAGTACTTC.

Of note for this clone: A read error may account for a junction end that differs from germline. Here the CDR3 DNA reads TGCAGCGTTGACAAGAGGGAAAAACCGGACAGCGGTAGGGGGAACTTC. Translation gives CSVDKREKPDSGRGNF. The chain combines TRBV29-1 with TRBJ2-5, with D maybe TRBD1 (6 bases). This CDR3 is built from 16 residues. Germline assignment: CDR1 SQVTM and CDR2 ANQGSEA.

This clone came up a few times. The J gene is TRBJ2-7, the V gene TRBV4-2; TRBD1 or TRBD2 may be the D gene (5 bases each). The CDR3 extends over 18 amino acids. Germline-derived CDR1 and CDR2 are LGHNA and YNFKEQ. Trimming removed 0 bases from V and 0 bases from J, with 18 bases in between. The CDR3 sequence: CASSQDDGKGSFSYEQYF. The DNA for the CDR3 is TGTGCCAGCAGCCAAGATGACGGGAAGGGGTCTTTCTCCTACGAGCAGTACTTC.

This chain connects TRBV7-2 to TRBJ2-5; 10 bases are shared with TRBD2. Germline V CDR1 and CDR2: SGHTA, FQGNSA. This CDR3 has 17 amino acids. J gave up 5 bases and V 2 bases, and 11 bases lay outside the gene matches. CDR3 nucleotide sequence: TGTGCCAGCAGCTTACAACTGGGACTAGCGAAACTGGAGACCCAGTACTTC. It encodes CASSLQLGLAKLETQYF. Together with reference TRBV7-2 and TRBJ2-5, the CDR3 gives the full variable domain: GAGVSQSPSNKVTEKGKDVELRCDPISGHTALYWYRQSLGQGLEFLIYFQGNSAPDKSGLPSDRFSAERTGGSVSTLTIQRTQQEDSAVYLCASSLQLGLAKLETQYFGPGTRLLVL.

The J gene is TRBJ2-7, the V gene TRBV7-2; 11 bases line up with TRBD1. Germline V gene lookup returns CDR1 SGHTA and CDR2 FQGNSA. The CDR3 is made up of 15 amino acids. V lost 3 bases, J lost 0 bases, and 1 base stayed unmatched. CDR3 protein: CASSFGTGGSYEQYF. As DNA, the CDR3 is TGTGCCAGCAGCTTTGGGACAGGGGGCTCCTACGAGCAGTACTTC.

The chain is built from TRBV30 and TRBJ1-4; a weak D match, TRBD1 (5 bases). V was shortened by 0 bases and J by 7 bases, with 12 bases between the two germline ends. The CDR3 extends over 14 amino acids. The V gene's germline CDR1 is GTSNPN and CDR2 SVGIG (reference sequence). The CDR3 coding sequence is TGTGCCTGGAGTGTTCGGGCAGGGCTTGAAAAACTGTTTTTT. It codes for CAWSVRAGLEKLFF.

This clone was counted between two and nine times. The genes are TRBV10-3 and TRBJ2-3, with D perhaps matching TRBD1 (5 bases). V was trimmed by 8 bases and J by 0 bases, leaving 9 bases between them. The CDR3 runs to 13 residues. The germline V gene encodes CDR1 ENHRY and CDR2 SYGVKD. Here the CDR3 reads CAILRASTDTQYF. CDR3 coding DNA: TGTGCCATCCTCAGGGCTAGCACAGATACGCAGTATTTT.

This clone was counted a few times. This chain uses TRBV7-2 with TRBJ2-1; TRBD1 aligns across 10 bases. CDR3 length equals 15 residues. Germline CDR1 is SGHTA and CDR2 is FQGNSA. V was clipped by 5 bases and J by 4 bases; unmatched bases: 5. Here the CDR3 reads CASSAGQGRYNEQFF. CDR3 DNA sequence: TGTGCCAGCAGCGCGGGACAGGGGAGATACAATGAGCAGTTCTTC.

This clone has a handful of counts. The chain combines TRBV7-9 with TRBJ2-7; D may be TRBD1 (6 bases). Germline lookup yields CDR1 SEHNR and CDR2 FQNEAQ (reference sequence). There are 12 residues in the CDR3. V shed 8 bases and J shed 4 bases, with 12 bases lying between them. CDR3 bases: TGTGCCAGCGGGGGCCAACCTTACGAGCAGTACTTC. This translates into CASGGQPYEQYF.

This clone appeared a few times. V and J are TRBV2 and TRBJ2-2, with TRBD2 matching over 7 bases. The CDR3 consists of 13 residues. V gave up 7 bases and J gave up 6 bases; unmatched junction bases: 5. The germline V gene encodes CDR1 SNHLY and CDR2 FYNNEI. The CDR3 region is CASNRGGSGELFF. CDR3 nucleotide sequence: TGTGCCAGCAATAGGGGAGGGTCCGGGGAGCTGTTTTTT.

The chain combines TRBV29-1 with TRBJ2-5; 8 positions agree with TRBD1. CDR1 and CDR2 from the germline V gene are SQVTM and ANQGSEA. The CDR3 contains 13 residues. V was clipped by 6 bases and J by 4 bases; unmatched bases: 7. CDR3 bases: TGCAGCGTCAACAGGGGGGCAGGAGAGACCCAGTACTTC. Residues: CSVNRGAGETQYF.